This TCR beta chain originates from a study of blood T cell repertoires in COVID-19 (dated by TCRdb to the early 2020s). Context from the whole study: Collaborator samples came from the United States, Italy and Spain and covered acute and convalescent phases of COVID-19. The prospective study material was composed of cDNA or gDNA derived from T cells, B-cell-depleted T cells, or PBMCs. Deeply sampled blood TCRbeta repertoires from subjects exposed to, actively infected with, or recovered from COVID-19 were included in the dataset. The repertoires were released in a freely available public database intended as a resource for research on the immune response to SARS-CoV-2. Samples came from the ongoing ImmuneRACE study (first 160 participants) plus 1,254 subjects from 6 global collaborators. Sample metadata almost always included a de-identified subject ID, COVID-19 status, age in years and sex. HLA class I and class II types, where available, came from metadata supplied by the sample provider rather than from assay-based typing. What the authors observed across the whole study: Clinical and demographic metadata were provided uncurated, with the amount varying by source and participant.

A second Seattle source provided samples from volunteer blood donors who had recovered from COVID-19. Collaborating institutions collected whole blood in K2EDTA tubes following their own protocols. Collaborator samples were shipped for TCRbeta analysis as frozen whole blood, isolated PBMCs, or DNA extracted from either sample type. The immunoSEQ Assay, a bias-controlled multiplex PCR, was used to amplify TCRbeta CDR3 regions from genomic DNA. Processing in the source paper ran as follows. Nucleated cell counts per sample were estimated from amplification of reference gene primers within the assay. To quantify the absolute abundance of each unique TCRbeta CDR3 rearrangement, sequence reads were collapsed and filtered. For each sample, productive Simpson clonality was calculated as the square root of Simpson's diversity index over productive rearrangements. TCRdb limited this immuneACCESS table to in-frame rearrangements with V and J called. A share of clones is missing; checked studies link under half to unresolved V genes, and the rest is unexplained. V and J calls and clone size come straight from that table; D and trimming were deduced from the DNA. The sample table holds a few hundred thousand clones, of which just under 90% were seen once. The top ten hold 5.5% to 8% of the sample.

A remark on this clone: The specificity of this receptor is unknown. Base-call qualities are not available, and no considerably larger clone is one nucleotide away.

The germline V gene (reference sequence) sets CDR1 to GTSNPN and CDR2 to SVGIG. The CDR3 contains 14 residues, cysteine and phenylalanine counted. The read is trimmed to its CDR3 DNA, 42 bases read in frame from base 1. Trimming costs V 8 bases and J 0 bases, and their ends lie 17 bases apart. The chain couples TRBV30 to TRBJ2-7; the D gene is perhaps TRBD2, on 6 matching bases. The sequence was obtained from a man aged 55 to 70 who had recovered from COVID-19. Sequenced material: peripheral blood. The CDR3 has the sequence CAAPGISGSYEQYF. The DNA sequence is TGTGCCGCCCCTGGCATTAGCGGCTCCTACGAGCAGTACTTC. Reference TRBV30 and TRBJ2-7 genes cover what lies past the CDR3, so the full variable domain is SQTIHQWPATLVQPVGSPLSLECTVEGTSNPNLYWYRQAAGRGLQLLFYSVGIGQISSEVPQNLSASRPQDRQFILSSKKLLLSDSGFYLCAAPGISGSYEQYFGPGTRLTVT.